The source of this T cell receptor (beta chain) is a study of blood T cell repertoires in COVID-19. Study information: The study drew acute and convalescent COVID-19 samples from the United States, Italy and Spain. PBMCs, B-cell-depleted T cells, or T cells were the source of the cDNA or gDNA that made up the material.

The CDR3 totals 14 residues. V shed 6 bases, J shed 5 bases, and the junction held 7 bases outside the gene matches. Germline loops: CDR1 MNHEY, CDR2 SVGAGI. Original processing methods: Amplification from reference gene primers served as the basis for estimated nucleated cell counts. Sequenced by immunoSEQ multiplex PCR; TCRdb stores in-frame clones only, minus some. V, J and clone size were drawn from that table, and D and trimming were deduced from the DNA. The repertoire holds 210,000 or so clones, with 65% to 90% as singletons. This TCR came from a man between 45 and 60 years old with acute or convalescent COVID-19. Input material: peripheral blood. This rearrangement joins TRBV6-5 to TRBJ1-1; TRBD1 aligns across 9 bases. CDR3 in amino acids: CASSRTGVKTEAFF. In nucleotides, the CDR3 is TGTGCCAGCAGCCGGACAGGGGTTAAAACTGAAGCTTTCTTT.